This T cell receptor (beta chain) emerged from a study of human T cells and chemical hapten exposure. Study-wide results and caveats: Sensitization with DPC brought no change to TCRs above 1 in 1000 in frequency.

The junction had 4 bases not matched to a gene; V was cut back by 1 base and J by 2 bases. The CDR3 is made up of 17 amino acids. Per germline, CDR1 SGHTA and CDR2 FQGNSA. This clonotype was observed at least ten times. The antigen remains undetermined. Time point in this sample: healthy volunteer bleed at 6 weeks. Unfractionated whole blood served as the source for total RNA extraction. TCRdb reanalysed the RACE reads using MiXCR and keeps one entry per CDR3 protein. This sample has some 65,000 distinct CDR3 sequences, with 5.5% to 7.5% found just once. The TCR comes from a female donor in good health. Some clones in this sample may be carry-over from other donors' samples. Sequencing was carried out using whole blood. V gene TRBV7-2 combines with J gene TRBJ2-2; TRBD2 agrees at 10 bases. As DNA, the CDR3 is TGTGCCAGCAGCTTAGGGACTAGCGGAGCTAACACCGGGGAGCTGTTTTTT. It is translated as CASSLGTSGANTGELFF.